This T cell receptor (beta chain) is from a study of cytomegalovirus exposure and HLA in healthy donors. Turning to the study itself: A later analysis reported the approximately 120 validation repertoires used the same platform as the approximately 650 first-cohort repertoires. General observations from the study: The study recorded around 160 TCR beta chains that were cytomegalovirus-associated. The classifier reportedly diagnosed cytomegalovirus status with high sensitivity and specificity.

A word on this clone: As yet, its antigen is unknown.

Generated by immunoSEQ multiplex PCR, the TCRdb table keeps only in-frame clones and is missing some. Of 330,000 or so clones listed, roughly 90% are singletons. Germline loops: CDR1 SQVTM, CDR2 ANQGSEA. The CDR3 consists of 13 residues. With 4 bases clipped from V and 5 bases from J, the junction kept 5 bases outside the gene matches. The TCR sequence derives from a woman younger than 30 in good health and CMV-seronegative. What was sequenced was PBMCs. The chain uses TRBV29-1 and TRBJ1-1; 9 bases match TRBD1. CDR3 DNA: TGCAGCGTTGCCGGGACAGGGAGAACTGAAGCTTTCTTT. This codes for CSVAGTGRTEAFF.